The present entry profiles one T cell receptor beta chain with its context. Its antigen remains unknown. The data were obtained in a study of CD8 T cells in ankylosing spondylitis. The study, taken as a whole, reports: Significant enrichment of disease-linked clones was reportedly seen in matched ankylosing spondylitis synovial fluid. Made up of about eight highly homologous variants, a TCR beta motif appeared characteristic of ankylosing spondylitis blood.

TCRdb re-called the 5' RACE reads through MiXCR, storing one row per CDR3 protein. There are about 160,000 distinct CDR3 sequences in the sample; approximately 9.9% occur only once, and about 14% lies in the top ten. The sample comprised blood, either unsorted or a sorted T cell fraction (not recorded which). This clonotype was obtained from a female donor with ankylosing spondylitis or in good health (not recorded which).

The CDR3 coding sequence is TGTGCCAGCAGCCAAGAGGGGGACGGGAGATATGGCTACACCTTC. Amino acid sequence: CASSQEGDGRYGYTF. The chain employs TRBV3-1 and TRBJ1-2; D is perhaps TRBD1 (5 bases). The germline gives CDR1 LGHDT, CDR2 YNNKEL (reference sequence). This CDR3 has 15 amino acids. Trimming pared 0 bases from V and 5 bases from J, leaving 13 bases between.